This T cell receptor beta chain was identified during a study of blood T cell repertoires in COVID-19 (dated by TCRdb to 2018 to 2020). The study in broad terms: Samples from collaborators originated in the United States, Italy and Spain and spanned both the acute and convalescent phases of COVID-19. The repertoires were made available in a free public database intended to serve as a resource for research on the immune response to SARS-CoV-2. The prospective study material was composed of cDNA or gDNA derived from T cells, B-cell-depleted T cells, or PBMCs. Sample metadata almost always included a de-identified subject ID, COVID-19 status, age in years and sex. The dataset comprised deeply sampled blood TCRbeta repertoires from subjects exposed to, actively infected with, or recovered from COVID-19. The samples were drawn from the first 160 participants of the ongoing ImmuneRACE study and from 1,254 subjects provided by 6 global collaborators. HLA class I and class II types, where available, came from metadata supplied by the sample provider rather than from assay-based typing.

The research as a whole found: The amount of clinical and demographic metadata varied by source and participant and was provided uncurated.

TCRbeta CDR3 regions were amplified from genomic DNA using the immunoSEQ Assay, a bias-controlled multiplex PCR. Per the original workflow: Within the assay, amplification of reference gene primers was used to estimate how many nucleated cells each sample contained. To quantify the absolute abundance of each unique TCRbeta CDR3 rearrangement, sequence reads were collapsed and filtered. For each sample, productive Simpson clonality was calculated by taking the square root of Simpson's diversity index across productive rearrangements. TCRdb obtained this table from immuneACCESS and retained in-frame rearrangements with V and J assigned. These tables miss some clones; where compared with another copy, unresolved V genes account for less than half of the shortfall, and the remainder is unexplained. For V, J and clone size, that table is used; D and trimming come from the DNA. The sample table lists around 500,000 clones, 88% of them with a count of one. The top ten clonotypes cover 8% to 9.5% of the sample.

As to this clone: It lacks a known antigen. The record has no base qualities; no much larger clone is one base away.

As encoded in the germline V gene, CDR1 is ENHRY while CDR2 is SYGVKD. Trimmed from V: 6 bases; trimmed from J: 8 bases; junction bases lacking a gene match: 9. The CDR3 runs 13 amino acids, cysteine and phenylalanine included. Only the CDR3 DNA stays, 39 bases, in frame from base 1. Participants in the prospective study were aged roughly 18 to 89 years, lived in under 30 United States geographic areas, and enrolled through a virtual design. In the prospective study, participants were assigned to cohorts based on the clinical history participants reported in a screening survey and a study questionnaire. ImmuneRACE Cohort 3 recovered participants were defined by two consecutive negative NP/OP PCR tests, healthcare professional clearance, or symptom resolution. Each participant in the prospective study had whole blood, serum and a nasopharyngeal or oropharyngeal swab collected by mobile phlebotomists. Over a roughly 2-month period, participants in the prospective study had the option of providing additional blood draws and questionnaires. Prospective study blood samples were shipped either frozen or at room temperature before DNA extraction.

The V gene is TRBV10-3 and the J gene is TRBJ1-2; 7 central nucleotides agree with TRBD1. The clonotype was recovered from a woman aged 60 to 75 who had recovered from COVID-19. The sequenced sample was PBMCs or T cells enriched from blood (not recorded which). The base sequence is TGTGCCATCAGCGACAGGGTGGCGGACGGCTACACCTTC. Translation gives CAISDRVADGYTF.